This T cell receptor beta chain is drawn from a study of identical twins. Study-level results: While abundant cord blood beta clonotypes carried fewer insertions, memory repertoires showed no such pattern. Without tracking the same donors, conclusions rested on cross-sectional statistical analysis.

A universal primer site was added by template switching, and unique molecular identifiers were carried by the cDNA. Using its own MiXCR run on the 5' RACE reads, TCRdb lists one record per CDR3 protein. The sample lists under 250,000 distinct CDR3 sequences; around a tenth were seen once. Of note for this clonotype: Antigen unknown.

The CDR3 extends over 14 amino acids. Germline V gene data show CDR1 as ENHRY and CDR2 as SYGVKD. Trimming removed 0 bases from V and 5 bases from J, with 10 bases in between. Sequencing input: memory (CD45RO+) T cells sorted from blood. This clonotype was obtained from a woman aged 18-29 years in good health. The rearrangement joins TRBV10-3 to TRBJ2-5, with D possibly being TRBD1 (7 bases). This chain's CDR3 is CAISESRGEETQYF. The CDR3 bases are TGTGCCATCAGTGAGTCCAGGGGGGAGGAGACCCAGTACTTC.